This T cell receptor (beta chain) was sequenced during a study of blood T cell repertoires in COVID-19. On the study more broadly: The United States, Italy and Spain were the sources of the acute and convalescent COVID-19 samples.

Per the study methods: Amplification from reference gene primers served as the basis for estimated nucleated cell counts. This table comes from immunoSEQ multiplex PCR, and its TCRdb copy is limited to in-frame clones, with some not included. V, J and clone size reflect that table, while D and trimming were determined from the DNA. The data hold about 130,000 clones, with 70% to 85% observed a single time. V shed 3 bases and J shed 7 bases, with 10 bases lying between them. The CDR3 has 14 residues. The germline CDR1 and CDR2 sequences are LGHDT and YNNKEL (reference sequence). This chain connects TRBV3-1 (or the pseudogene TRBV3-2) to TRBJ1-6; D gene uncertain. The source of this sequence is a woman in her fifties or sixties with acute or convalescent COVID-19. The sample was peripheral blood. In nucleotides, the CDR3 is TGTGCCAGCAGCCATTCGTTACAGAATTCACCCCTCCACTTT. Translating gives CASSHSLQNSPLHF.